The clone carrying this T cell receptor (beta chain) has a single count. The CDR3 loop spans 12 amino acids. V was cut by 4 bases and J by 11 bases, with 14 bases left in between. The data are from a study of blood T cell repertoires in COVID-19. Study-level information: Specimens from acute and convalescent COVID-19 originated in the United States, Italy and Spain. PBMCs, B-cell-depleted T cells, or T cells provided the cDNA or gDNA that made up the material.

Original methodology: Reference gene primer amplification gave nucleated cell count estimates. Sequencing used immunoSEQ multiplex PCR; TCRdb keeps in-frame clones, though not all of them. V, J and clone size reflect that table, while D and trimming were determined from the DNA. The sample yields a few hundred thousand clones, approximately 86% seen once. The chain joins TRBV12-3 or TRBV12-4 to TRBJ1-1; possible D gene TRBD1, 6 bases. The source material was peripheral blood. This receptor was obtained from a woman in her 70s with active or convalescent COVID-19. CDR3 sequence: CASSSAQGRAFF. In DNA form, the CDR3 reads TGTGCCAGCAGTTCCGCACAGGGTCGGGCTTTCTTT.